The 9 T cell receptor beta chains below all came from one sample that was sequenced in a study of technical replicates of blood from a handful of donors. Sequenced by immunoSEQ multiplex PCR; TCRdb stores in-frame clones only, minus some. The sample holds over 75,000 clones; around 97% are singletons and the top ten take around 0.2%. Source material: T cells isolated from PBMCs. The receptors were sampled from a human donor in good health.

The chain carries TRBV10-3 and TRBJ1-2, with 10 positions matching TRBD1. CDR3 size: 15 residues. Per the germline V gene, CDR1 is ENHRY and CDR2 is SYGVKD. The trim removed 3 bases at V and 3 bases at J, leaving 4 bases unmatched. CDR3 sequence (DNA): TGTGCCATCAGTGAAGGTGACAGGGGGCACTATGGCTACACCTTC. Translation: CAISEGDRGHYGYTF.

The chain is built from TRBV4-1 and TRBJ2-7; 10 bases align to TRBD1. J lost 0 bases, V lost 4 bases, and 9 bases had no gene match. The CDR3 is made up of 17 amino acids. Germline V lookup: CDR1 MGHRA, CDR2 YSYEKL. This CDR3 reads CASSLLPGQGYSYEQYF. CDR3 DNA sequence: TGCGCCAGCAGCCTCCTTCCGGGACAGGGGTACTCCTACGAGCAGTACTTC.

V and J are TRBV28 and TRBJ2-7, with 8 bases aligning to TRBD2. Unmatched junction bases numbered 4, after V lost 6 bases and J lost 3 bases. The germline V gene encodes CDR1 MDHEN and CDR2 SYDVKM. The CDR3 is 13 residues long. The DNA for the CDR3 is TGTGCCAGCAGCTGGAGCGGGAGCTACGAGCAGTACTTC. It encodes CASSWSGSYEQYF.

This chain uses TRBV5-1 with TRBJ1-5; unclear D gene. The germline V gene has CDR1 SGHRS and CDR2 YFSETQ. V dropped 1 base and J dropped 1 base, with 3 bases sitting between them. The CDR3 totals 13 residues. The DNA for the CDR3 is TGCGCCAGCAGCTTGACAAGCAATCAGCCCCAGCATTTT. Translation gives CASSLTSNQPQHF.

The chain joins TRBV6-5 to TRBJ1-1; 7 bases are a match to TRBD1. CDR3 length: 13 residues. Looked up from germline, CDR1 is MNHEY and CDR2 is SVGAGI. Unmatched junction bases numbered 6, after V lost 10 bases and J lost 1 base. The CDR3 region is CATQRGRNTEAFF. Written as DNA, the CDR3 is TGTGCCACACAAAGGGGGCGGAACACTGAAGCTTTCTTT.

The CDR3 sequence: CASSEVPGQGAQVEQFF. CDR3 DNA: TGTGCCAGCAGCGAGGTCCCGGGACAGGGGGCCCAGGTTGAGCAGTTCTTC. The J gene is TRBJ2-1, the V gene TRBV9; 12 bases align to TRBD1. V was pared by 3 bases and J by 9 bases, with 13 bases of the junction left unmatched. The CDR3 extends over 17 amino acids. Germline V lookup: CDR1 SGDLS, CDR2 YYNGEE. Drawing the rest from reference TRBV9 and TRBJ2-1, the complete variable domain is DSGVTQTPKHLITATGQRVTLRCSPRSGDLSVYWYQQSLDQGLQFLIQYYNGEERAKGNILERFSAQQFPDLHSELNLSSLELGDSALYFCASSEVPGQGAQVEQFFGPGTRLTVL.

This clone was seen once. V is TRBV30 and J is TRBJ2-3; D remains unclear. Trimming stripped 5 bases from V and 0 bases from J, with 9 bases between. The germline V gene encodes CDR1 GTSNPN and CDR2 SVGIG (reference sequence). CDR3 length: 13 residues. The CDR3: CAWRDWSTDTQYF. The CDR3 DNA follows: TGTGCCTGGCGAGACTGGAGCACAGATACGCAGTATTTT.

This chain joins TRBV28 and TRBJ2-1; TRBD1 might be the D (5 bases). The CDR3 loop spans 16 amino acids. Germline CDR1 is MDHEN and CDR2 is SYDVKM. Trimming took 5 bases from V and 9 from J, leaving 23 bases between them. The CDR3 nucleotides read TGTGCCAGCAGTGGCGAAGGGGCCGGCCTATGGACTGAGCAGTTCTTC. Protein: CASSGEGAGLWTEQFF.

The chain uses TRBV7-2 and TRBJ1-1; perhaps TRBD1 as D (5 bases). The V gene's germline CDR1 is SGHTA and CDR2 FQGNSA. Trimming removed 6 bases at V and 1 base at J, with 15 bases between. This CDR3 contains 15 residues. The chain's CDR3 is CASSLKDSANTEAFF. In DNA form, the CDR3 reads TGTGCCAGCAGTTTAAAAGACAGCGCGAACACTGAAGCTTTCTTT.